This TCR beta chain originates from a study of blood T cell repertoires in COVID-19. Across the whole study: Donors in the United States, Italy and Spain gave samples during acute or convalescent COVID-19. PBMCs, B-cell-depleted T cells, or T cells provided the cDNA or gDNA that made up the material.

The authors' processing: Amplifying reference gene primers gave estimates of nucleated cell counts. TCRdb keeps only in-frame clones here, not all; method: immunoSEQ multiplex PCR. Clone size and V and J calls were adopted from that table, with D and trimming inferred from the DNA. The sample contains 45,000 or so clones, approximately 70% of which appear only once. Sequenced input: peripheral blood. This clonotype originated in a man at least 80 years old with acute or convalescent COVID-19.

CDR3 in amino acids: CASSLGGGYGNSPLHF. The CDR3 region has the DNA TGTGCCAGCAGCTTAGGGGGGGGGTATGGGAATTCACCCCTCCACTTT. This sequence joins TRBV11-2 and TRBJ1-6, with D maybe TRBD1 (5 bases). The CDR3 loop spans 16 amino acids. Per germline, CDR1 SGHAT and CDR2 FQNNGV. V lost 1 base and J lost 7, with 14 bases in between. Combining the CDR3 with reference TRBV11-2 and TRBJ1-6 gives the whole variable domain EAGVAQSPRYKIIEKRQSVAFWCNPISGHATLYWYQQILGQGPKLLIQFQNNGVVDDSQLPKDRFSAERLKGVDSTLKIQPAKLEDSAVYLCASSLGGGYGNSPLHFGNGTRLTVT.